A single sample is the source of the 32 T cell receptor beta chains below, sequenced in a study of technical replicates of blood from four donors (dated by TCRdb to 2017 to 2019). The receptor library was made with the immunoSEQ multiplex PCR assay. This immuneACCESS table, as held by TCRdb, lists in-frame sequences with V and J called but not all clones. Of the missing ones, under half trace to an unresolved V gene in checked studies; the others have no known cause. For this sample the table gives 60,000 to 90,000 clones, of which nearly 98% were detected only once. The ten largest clones represent around 0.2% of the sample. The specimen was T cells isolated from PBMCs. Receptors were obtained from a human donor in good health.

The chain recombines TRBV27 with TRBJ1-5; 7 bases align to TRBD1. Germline CDR1 and CDR2: MNHEY and SMNVEV (reference sequence). J was trimmed by 1 base and V by 0 bases; bases with no gene match: 3. The CDR3 has 16 residues. Written as DNA, the CDR3 is TGTGCCAGCAGTTTATCGTACAGGGGAAGCAATCAGCCCCAGCATTTT. Protein product: CASSLSYRGSNQPQHF.

The chain links TRBV27 to TRBJ2-3; D possibly corresponds to TRBD2 (5 bases). Germline CDR1 is MNHEY and CDR2 is SMNVEV (reference sequence). This CDR3 is built from 13 residues. V was trimmed by 3 bases and J by 7 bases, leaving 11 bases between them. CDR3 region: CASSFGLSNTQYF. CDR3 bases: TGTGCCAGCAGTTTTGGACTGTCAAATACGCAGTATTTT.

This rearrangement joins TRBV9 to TRBJ1-1; maybe TRBD1 (5 bases). Trimming left V 4 bases short and J 1 base short, with 14 bases between. This CDR3 has 15 residues. Germline assignment: CDR1 SGDLS and CDR2 YYNGEE. This chain's CDR3 is CASSPPAGQNTEAFF. CDR3 sequence (DNA): TGTGCCAGCAGCCCCCCTGCAGGGCAGAACACTGAAGCTTTCTTT. The full variable domain, with the rest looked up from reference TRBV9 and TRBJ1-1, is DSGVTQTPKHLITATGQRVTLRCSPRSGDLSVYWYQQSLDQGLQFLIQYYNGEERAKGNILERFSAQQFPDLHSELNLSSLELGDSALYFCASSPPAGQNTEAFFGQGTRLTVV.

V is TRBV5-1 and J is TRBJ2-3, with 11 bases identical to TRBD2. CDR1 is SGHRS and CDR2 is YFSETQ in the germline V gene. CDR3 size: 14 residues. Trimming at V came to 6 bases and at J to 4 bases, leaving 4 bases not matched to a gene. The CDR3, as DNA: TGCGCCAGCACTAGCGGGGGGAACCCAGATACGCAGTATTTT. Protein sequence: CASTSGGNPDTQYF.

The CDR3 coding sequence is TGTGCCAGCAGCCCCACTACTAGCGGTCAAGAGACCCAGTACTTC. It encodes CASSPTTSGQETQYF. The chain combines TRBV6-4 with TRBJ2-5; 8 nucleotides match TRBD2. The CDR3 spans 15 residues. CDR1 and CDR2 from the germline V gene are MRHNA and SNTAGT. J was trimmed by 2 bases and V by 6 bases; bases with no gene match: 8.

The chain carries TRBV6-5 and TRBJ1-1; TRBD1 matches at 7 bases. V shed 4 bases, J shed 4 bases, and the junction held 9 bases outside the gene matches. The CDR3 is 15 residues long. The germline V gene has CDR1 MNHEY and CDR2 SVGAGI. CDR3 sequence: CASSWGEGATTEAFF. The CDR3, as DNA: TGTGCCAGCAGTTGGGGAGAGGGGGCTACCACTGAAGCTTTCTTT.

The chain employs TRBV5-4 and TRBJ1-2, with TRBD1 identical over 7 bases. Germline V gene data show CDR1 as SGHNT and CDR2 as YYREEE (reference sequence). This CDR3 is 14 amino acids long. The J segment lost 10 bases and the V segment lost 6 bases, leaving 15 bases of the junction unmatched. CDR3 in DNA: TGTGCCAGCACCCCGTTTGGAGGGGGCATCTTCTACACCTTC. Amino acids: CASTPFGGGIFYTF.

The chain carries TRBV5-4 and TRBJ2-7; 14 nucleotides line up with TRBD2. The CDR3 length is 17 residues. V lost 5 bases and J lost 0; bases outside the gene matches: 7. CDR1 is SGHNT, CDR2 YYREEE, per germline (reference sequence). The chain's CDR3 is CASRKGLAGGGSYEQYF. CDR3 DNA sequence: TGTGCCAGCAGGAAAGGACTAGCGGGAGGAGGCTCCTACGAGCAGTACTTC.

V is TRBV28 and J is TRBJ1-1, with D perhaps matching TRBD1 (6 bases). The V end lost 3 bases, the J end lost 3 bases, and 14 bases lay between the germline ends. Germline assignment: CDR1 MDHEN and CDR2 SYDVKM. The CDR3 is 15 residues long. The CDR3 region is CASSFTGRGYTEAFF. The CDR3 nucleotides are TGTGCCAGCAGTTTTACAGGGAGGGGGTACACTGAAGCTTTCTTT. The full variable domain, in which reference TRBV28 and TRBJ1-1 provide the parts outside the CDR3, is DVKVTQSSRYLVKRTGEKVFLECVQDMDHENMFWYRQDPGLGLRLIYFSYDVKMKEKGDIPEGYSVSREKKERFSLILESASTNQTSMYLCASSFTGRGYTEAFFGQGTRLTVV.

The V and J genes are TRBV7-9 and TRBJ2-7, with D possibly matching TRBD2 (6 bases). Germline CDR1 is SEHNR and CDR2 is FQNEAQ (reference sequence). V lost 1 base, J lost 2 bases, and 9 bases lay in between. The CDR3 runs to 14 residues. The chain's CDR3 is CASSLVAGTYEQYF. The DNA for the CDR3 is TGTGCCAGCAGCTTAGTGGCGGGGACCTACGAGCAGTACTTC. The variable domain in full, completed from reference TRBV7-9 and TRBJ2-7, reads DTGVSQNPRHKITKRGQNVTFRCDPISEHNRLYWYRQTLGQGPEFLTYFQNEAQLEKSRLLSDRFSAERPKGSFSTLEIQRTEQGDSAMYLCASSLVAGTYEQYFGPGTRLTVT.

This chain uses TRBV6-1 with TRBJ1-1; a possible D gene is TRBD1 (5 bases). V was trimmed by 11 bases and J by 4 bases, leaving 20 bases between them. The CDR3 contains 14 residues. Germline CDR1 reads MNHNS; CDR2 reads SASEGT. CDR3 protein: CADSEMALSTEAFF. In nucleotides, the CDR3 is TGTGCCGACAGTGAGATGGCTCTTTCCACTGAAGCTTTCTTT.

The V and J genes are TRBV4-1 and TRBJ2-4; 7 bases fit TRBD2. Germline trimming cut 1 base from V and 1 base from J; bases unmatched to any gene: 13. The CDR3 has 19 amino acids. CDR1 is MGHRA and CDR2 is YSYEKL in the germline V gene. The DNA for the CDR3 is TGCGCCAGCAGCCAAGTAGGCGGGGGACGAAGAGGGGCCAAAAACATTCAGTACTTC. Its translation is CASSQVGGGRRGAKNIQYF.

CDR3 DNA sequence: TGTGCCAGCAGGTCTAGCGGGGTGAGCACAGATACGCAGTATTTT. Amino acid sequence: CASRSSGVSTDTQYF. This chain links TRBV6-5 with TRBJ2-3, with 9 bases identical to TRBD2. Germline CDR1 is MNHEY and CDR2 is SVGAGI. With V trimmed by 6 bases and J by 0 bases, 4 bases remained unmatched. CDR3 length equals 15 residues.

The rearrangement links TRBV6-1 to TRBJ1-2; 7 nucleotides match TRBD1. CDR1 and CDR2 (germline): MNHNS, SASEGT. This CDR3 spans 15 amino acids. V shed 6 bases and J 4 bases; nucleotides not matched to a gene: 11. CDR3: CASRLRTGHTYGYTF. CDR3 in DNA: TGTGCCAGCAGGCTACGGACAGGACATACCTATGGCTACACCTTC.

J is TRBJ2-7 and V is TRBV7-8; TRBD1 matches at 10 bases. The CDR3 sequence is 19 residues long. CDR1 SGHVS and CDR2 FQNEAQ come from the germline V gene. The V segment lost 3 bases and the J segment 3 bases; nucleotides outside the gene matches: 17. The chain's CDR3 is CASSFARFRGQGFIYEQYF. CDR3 coding DNA: TGTGCCAGCAGCTTTGCTAGGTTCCGGGGACAGGGGTTCATCTACGAGCAGTACTTC.

The chain combines TRBV7-6 with TRBJ2-1, with TRBD2 matching over 11 bases. The junction had 11 bases not matched to a gene; V was cut back by 6 bases and J by 7 bases. CDR1 is SGHVS and CDR2 is FNYEAQ in the germline V gene. The CDR3 spans 16 residues. CDR3: CASSLQLAGGWNEQFF. DNA for the CDR3: TGTGCCAGCAGTCTTCAGCTAGCGGGGGGCTGGAATGAGCAGTTCTTC.

The genes are TRBV25-1 and TRBJ1-2; D remains ambiguous. Germline V CDR1 and CDR2: MGHDK, SYGVNS. The CDR3 totals 15 residues. V was trimmed by 2 bases and J by 6 bases, leaving 16 bases between them. The CDR3 bases are TGTGCCAGCAGTGAACCGGGAGCCCTCCTAAATGGCTACACCTTC. Its protein is CASSEPGALLNGYTF.

V usage is TRBV5-4 and J usage is TRBJ1-2; D might be TRBD1 (5 bases). Trimming left V 1 base short and J 2 bases short, with 12 bases between. The V gene's germline CDR1 is SGHNT and CDR2 YYREEE (reference sequence). The CDR3 loop spans 15 amino acids. The CDR3: CASSLPGGGNYGYTF. CDR3 bases: TGTGCCAGCAGCTTGCCTGGGGGGGGAAACTATGGCTACACCTTC. The entire variable domain, with the rest obtained from reference TRBV5-4 and TRBJ1-2, is as follows: ETGVTQSPTHLIKTRGQQVTLRCSSQSGHNTVSWYQQALGQGPQFIFQYYREEENGRGNFPPRFSGLQFPNYSSELNVNALELDDSALYLCASSLPGGGNYGYTFGSGTRLTVV.

There are a few counts of this clone. V and J are TRBV6-1 and TRBJ2-1, with D possibly matching TRBD2 (5 bases). The CDR3 consists of 13 residues. Germline lookup yields CDR1 MNHNS and CDR2 SASEGT. V lost 7 bases to trimming and J lost 13 bases, with 20 bases between them. The CDR3 sequence: CASTEGDSVNQFF. The CDR3 nucleotides are TGTGCCAGCACCGAAGGAGATAGCGTAAACCAGTTCTTC.

The chain carries TRBV5-1 and TRBJ2-7; 8 bases line up with TRBD2. V lost 6 bases, J lost 0 bases, and 2 bases stayed unmatched. CDR1 and CDR2 from the germline V gene are SGHRS and YFSETQ. The CDR3 loop spans 13 amino acids. CDR3 coding DNA: TGCGCCAGCAACAGCGGGAGCTCCTACGAGCAGTACTTC. Translated, it gives CASNSGSSYEQYF.

The chain recombines TRBV18 with TRBJ2-7; 9 positions match TRBD1. Trimming took 1 base from V and 7 from J; bases not matched to a gene: 8. CDR3 size: 15 residues. Germline V gene data show CDR1 as KGHSH and CDR2 as LQKENI. This CDR3 is CASSPLGQGKREQYF. CDR3 DNA sequence: TGTGCCAGCTCACCACTTGGACAGGGGAAGAGGGAGCAGTACTTC.

This chain links TRBV5-1 with TRBJ2-1; TRBD1 agrees at 7 bases. V lost 4 bases, J lost 0 bases, and 10 bases stayed unmatched. CDR1 SGHRS and CDR2 YFSETQ come from the germline V gene. The CDR3 loop spans 17 amino acids. DNA of the CDR3: TGCGCCAGCAGCCAGGGGGTTCCGGGTCACTCCTACAATGAGCAGTTCTTC. Amino acid sequence: CASSQGVPGHSYNEQFF.

This chain links TRBV2 with TRBJ2-2, with 9 bases fitting TRBD1. CDR3 length: 13 residues. The germline V gene has CDR1 SNHLY and CDR2 FYNNEI. Trimming took 8 bases from V and 7 from J; bases not matched to a gene: 5. The CDR3: CASRTGEVGELFF. CDR3 nucleotide sequence: TGTGCCAGCCGGACAGGGGAGGTCGGGGAGCTGTTTTTT.

The CDR3 region has the DNA TGTGCCAGCAGTACCCTAGCGATCGTCGGGACAGATACGCAGTATTTT. This translates into CASSTLAIVGTDTQYF. The chain employs TRBV27 and TRBJ2-3; D perhaps matches TRBD2 (6 bases). Trimming removed 5 bases at V and 3 bases at J, with 18 bases between. The CDR3 runs to 16 residues. Germline lookup yields CDR1 MNHEY and CDR2 SMNVEV (reference sequence).

CDR3 sequence (DNA): TGTGCCAGCAGCGTAGCCAGCGGGACCACAGATACGCAGTATTTT. Encoded protein: CASSVASGTTDTQYF. The rearrangement joins TRBV9 to TRBJ2-3, with TRBD2 matching 7 bases. The CDR3 extends over 15 amino acids. The J segment lost 2 bases and the V segment lost 0 bases, leaving 3 bases of the junction unmatched. In germline, CDR1 is SGDLS, CDR2 YYNGEE.

This chain links TRBV28 with TRBJ1-4; tentatively, D is TRBD1 (5 bases). Trimming took 6 bases from V and 4 from J, leaving 15 bases between them. Germline V gene sequence: CDR1 MDHEN, CDR2 SYDVKM. CDR3 length equals 15 residues. CDR3 sequence: CASRPVGVLNEKLFF. CDR3 nucleotides: TGTGCCAGCAGACCTGTAGGGGTCCTTAATGAAAAACTGTTTTTT.

The CDR3 loop reads CASKDRGHTTDTQYF. The DNA for the CDR3 is TGTGCCAGCAAGGACAGGGGGCACACTACAGATACGCAGTATTTT. The chain links TRBV6-1 to TRBJ2-3; 11 bases fit TRBD1. Trimming cost V 7 bases and J 3 bases; bases outside gene matches: 6. Germline lookup yields CDR1 MNHNS and CDR2 SASEGT. This CDR3 spans 15 amino acids.

The chain uses TRBV19 and TRBJ1-5; D not certain. Germline CDR1 LNHDA, CDR2 SQIVND (reference sequence). V dropped 2 bases and J dropped 3 bases, with 17 bases sitting between them. This CDR3 is 17 amino acids long. CDR3 sequence (DNA): TGTGCCAGTAGTATATTCCAGGTGGAGGTTTCCAATCAGCCCCAGCATTTT. It translates to CASSIFQVEVSNQPQHF.

This chain joins TRBV5-1 and TRBJ1-2; the D gene is possibly TRBD1 (5 bases). Trimming cost V 4 bases and J 2 bases, with 15 bases left between them. Germline V gene sequence: CDR1 SGHRS, CDR2 YFSETQ. The CDR3 has 15 residues. CDR3 loop: CASSTSQPGNYGYTF. The CDR3 DNA sequence: TGCGCCAGCAGCACCTCACAACCAGGGAACTATGGCTACACCTTC.

The chain couples TRBV27 to TRBJ2-7; 11 bases fit TRBD1. J lost 3 bases, V lost 7 bases, and 2 bases had no gene match. Germline V gives CDR1 MNHEY, CDR2 SMNVEV (reference sequence). The CDR3 is made up of 13 amino acids. The CDR3 region has the DNA TGTGCCAGCATGGGACAGGGGGGCTACGAGCAGTACTTC. Its translation: CASMGQGGYEQYF.

This chain links TRBV28 with TRBJ2-1; 13 positions agree with TRBD2. Germline values: CDR1 MDHEN, CDR2 SYDVKM. CDR3 length: 17 residues. Germline trimming cut 4 bases from V and 8 bases from J; bases unmatched to any gene: 11. The CDR3 is CASSYRLLAGGPHEQFF. Written as DNA, the CDR3 is TGTGCCAGCAGTTACAGGTTACTAGCGGGAGGGCCCCATGAGCAGTTCTTC.

The V call is TRBV13, the J call TRBJ2-3, with D possibly matching TRBD1 (6 bases). This CDR3 has 15 residues. Trimming shortened V by 7 bases and J by 3 bases, and 17 bases separated the two germline ends. Germline assignment: CDR1 PRHDT and CDR2 FYEKMQ (reference sequence). DNA for the CDR3: TGTGCCAGCACCTTTTCGGACAGTGAAACAGATACGCAGTATTTT. Amino acid sequence: CASTFSDSETDTQYF.